The 31 T cell receptor beta chains below come from one sample, sequenced in a study of T cell changes during pregnancy in multiple sclerosis. Method: immunoSEQ multiplex PCR; TCRdb's copy keeps in-frame clones and lacks some. The sample consists of 95,000 to 100,000 clones, 92% of them appearing once. The specimen was peripheral blood, collected after pregnancy. All receptors derive from a female donor in good health, enrolled as a control in a pregnancy study.

J is TRBJ2-2 and V is TRBV12-5; 10 bases map to TRBD1. Germline CDR1 and CDR2: LGHNT and FRNRAP. V was clipped by 0 bases and J by 7 bases; unmatched bases: 2. This CDR3 is 15 amino acids long. DNA for the CDR3: TGTGCTAGTGGTTTGGTGGGGACAGGGGTCGGGGAGCTGTTTTTT. It yields the protein CASGLVGTGVGELFF.

V gene TRBV27 combines with J gene TRBJ2-1; TRBD1 is a possible D gene (5 bases). Germline loops: CDR1 MNHEY, CDR2 SMNVEV (reference sequence). The CDR3 spans 14 residues. V was trimmed by 3 bases and J by 5 bases, leaving 11 bases between them. The CDR3 sequence: CASSFFQGDNEQFF. In DNA, the CDR3 is TGTGCCAGCAGTTTCTTTCAGGGTGACAATGAGCAGTTCTTC.

This rearrangement joins TRBV7-2 to TRBJ1-2; D unclear. Germline CDR1 is SGHTA and CDR2 is FQGNSA. The CDR3 runs to 14 residues. V was trimmed by 5 bases and J by 1 base, leaving 11 bases between them. CDR3 in DNA: TGTGCCAGCAGCCGGCCCGGGAGTAACTATGGCTACACCTTC. Translated: CASSRPGSNYGYTF.

The gene calls are TRBV30 and TRBJ2-7; D is unclear. The CDR3 length is 13 residues. Germline V gives CDR1 GTSNPN, CDR2 SVGIG (reference sequence). The V gene lost 1 base and the J gene lost 3 bases, with 10 bases spanning the gap. The CDR3 nucleotides are TGTGCCTGGAGTGCCTCTTCGGGCTACGAGCAGTACTTC. It yields the protein CAWSASSGYEQYF.

V gene TRBV19 combines with J gene TRBJ1-4; 9 bases align to TRBD1. With V trimmed by 6 bases and J by 6 bases, 8 bases remained unmatched. The germline gives CDR1 LNHDA, CDR2 SQIVND (reference sequence). CDR3 length: 15 amino acids. CDR3: CASSLTGGRDEKLFF. CDR3 nucleotide sequence: TGTGCCAGTAGCCTGACAGGGGGGCGCGATGAAAAACTGTTTTTT.

The rearrangement links TRBV5-1 to TRBJ1-3; TRBD1 agrees at 7 bases. Trimming cost V 3 bases and J 6 bases; bases outside gene matches: 6. Germline V lookup: CDR1 SGHRS, CDR2 YFSETQ. CDR3 length equals 14 residues. CDR3 sequence reads: CASSSRQGANTIYF. The CDR3 DNA sequence: TGCGCCAGCAGCTCAAGACAGGGTGCAAACACCATATATTTT. Filled out from reference TRBV5-1 and TRBJ1-3, the complete variable domain reads KAGVTQTPRYLIKTRGQQVTLSCSPISGHRSVSWYQQTPGQGLQFLFEYFSETQRNKGNFPGRFSGRQFSNSRSEMNVSTLELGDSALYLCASSSRQGANTIYFGEGSWLTVV.

The chain uses TRBV19 and TRBJ2-5; 9 bases fit TRBD2. J was trimmed by 2 bases and V by 1 base; bases with no gene match: 5. Germline-derived CDR1 and CDR2 are LNHDA and SQIVND (reference sequence). The CDR3 totals 16 residues. The CDR3 loop reads CASSIVFSGGQETQYF. The DNA of the CDR3 is TGTGCCAGTAGTATAGTTTTTAGCGGGGGACAAGAGACCCAGTACTTC.

A note on this clone: Relative to the germline gene, one junction end is altered; a read error may explain this. DNA for the CDR3: TGTGCCAGCAGCCCTAATCACTTC. Translation: CASSPNHF. This chain links TRBV7-2 with TRBJ2-5; D remains ambiguous. The CDR3 spans 8 residues. CDR1 SGHTA and CDR2 FQGNSA come from the germline V gene. The whole variable domain, remainder taken from reference TRBV7-2 and TRBJ2-5, is GAGVSQSPSNKVTEKGKDVELRCDPISGHTALYWYRQSLGQGLEFLIYFQGNSAPDKSGLPSDRFSAERTGGSVSTLTIQRTQQEDSAVYLCASSPNHFGPGTRLLVL.

The chain joins TRBV25-1 to TRBJ1-1; D is uncertain. CDR3 length equals 15 residues. Germline-derived CDR1 and CDR2 are MGHDK and SYGVNS. The V end lost 8 bases, the J end lost 3 bases, and 19 bases lay between the germline ends. The DNA of the CDR3 is TGTGCCAGCCATGGTCCTCAGAGGTGGGACACTGAAGCTTTCTTT. Residues: CASHGPQRWDTEAFF.

This rearrangement joins TRBV9 to TRBJ2-1; 8 bases agree with TRBD2. In germline, CDR1 is SGDLS, CDR2 YYNGEE. The V gene end was trimmed by 1 base and the J gene end by 6 bases; junction bases not matched to a gene: 9. This CDR3 contains 16 residues. CDR3 region: CASSVFGRSGSNEQFF. The CDR3 bases are TGTGCCAGCAGCGTATTCGGCCGGAGCGGGAGCAATGAGCAGTTCTTC.

This clone was seen once. The junction departs from germline at one end; a sequencing error may be responsible. The chain carries TRBV5-6 and TRBJ1-2; D ambiguous. Per germline, CDR1 SGHDT and CDR2 YYEEEE. The CDR3 covers 14 residues. DNA for the CDR3: TGTGCCAGCAGCGGGCAGAGAAGCGACTATGGCCACACCTTC. Translating it yields CASSGQRSDYGHTF.

This rearrangement joins TRBV6-5 to TRBJ2-7; D might be TRBD1 (5 bases). V gave up 6 bases and J gave up 1 base, with 13 bases separating them. The CDR3 extends over 14 amino acids. CDR1 and CDR2 from the germline V gene are MNHEY and SVGAGI. CDR3 nucleotide sequence: TGTGCCAGCAGCCCCCAGGGTGGGTCCTACGAGCAGTACTTC. Translated, it gives CASSPQGGSYEQYF.

The chain employs TRBV7-9 and TRBJ1-5; D gene unclear. CDR3 length: 14 residues. Trimming left V 3 bases short and J 5 bases short, with 11 bases between. Per germline, CDR1 SEHNR and CDR2 FQNEAQ (reference sequence). As DNA, the CDR3 is TGTGCCAGCAGCTTTCTAAGGAGGGATCAGCCCCAGCATTTT. Protein product: CASSFLRRDQPQHF.

The V gene is TRBV19, the J gene TRBJ2-7, with D uncertain. The CDR3 totals 11 residues. V lost 10 bases and J lost 3, with 10 bases in between. Germline V gene sequence: CDR1 LNHDA, CDR2 SQIVND (reference sequence). The CDR3 reads CATSSFYEQYF. The CDR3 DNA reads TGTGCCACCTCCTCGTTCTACGAGCAGTACTTC.

This clone occurred once. The rearrangement links TRBV5-1 to TRBJ2-4; D is possibly TRBD1 (5 bases). CDR3 length: 17 residues. The ends were cut back, 0 bases at V and 3 bases at J, with 16 bases in the middle. The V gene's germline CDR1 is SGHRS and CDR2 YFSETQ. The CDR3 is CASSLDPSGAVKNIQYF. The CDR3, as DNA: TGCGCCAGCAGCTTGGACCCGAGTGGGGCCGTCAAAAACATTCAGTACTTC.

This chain connects TRBV2 to TRBJ2-3, with 8 bases fitting TRBD1. Germline V gene sequence: CDR1 SNHLY, CDR2 FYNNEI. CDR3 length: 17 amino acids. V lost 6 bases and J lost 5; bases outside the gene matches: 16. DNA for the CDR3: TGTGCCAGCAGGGACCCGACAGGGGCGCCCACCCTAGATACGCAGTATTTT. As protein: CASRDPTGAPTLDTQYF.

The chain uses TRBV15 and TRBJ2-7; 8 bases are shared with TRBD2. Germline CDR1 and CDR2: LNHNV and YYDKDF (reference sequence). The CDR3 contains 16 residues. With 1 base clipped from V and 7 bases from J, the junction kept 12 bases outside the gene matches. CDR3 loop: CATSRGSGGRAREQYF. As DNA, the CDR3 is TGTGCCACCAGCAGAGGATCGGGGGGGAGGGCCAGGGAGCAGTACTTC.

This chain uses TRBV6-5 with TRBJ2-2, with TRBD1 identical over 7 bases. This CDR3 is built from 15 residues. Germline values: CDR1 MNHEY, CDR2 SVGAGI. The junction had 11 bases not matched to a gene; V was cut back by 6 bases and J by 7 bases. DNA for the CDR3: TGTGCCAGCAGAAGTTTACAGGGGATGCGCGGGGAGCTGTTTTTT. Its protein is CASRSLQGMRGELFF.

This rearrangement joins TRBV28 to TRBJ2-7; TRBD1 agrees at 7 bases. The ends lost 7 bases at V and 2 bases at J; junction bases unmatched: 8. This CDR3 is 14 amino acids long. Germline V gives CDR1 MDHEN, CDR2 SYDVKM. The DNA of the CDR3 is TGTGCCAGCACCTCCGGGACAGCAACCTACGAGCAGTACTTC. Translated, it gives CASTSGTATYEQYF.

The gene calls are TRBV6-5 and TRBJ2-2; 7 bases fit TRBD2. This CDR3 has 14 residues. V trimming: 6 bases; J trimming: 6 bases; junction bases outside the gene matches: 7. The germline V gene encodes CDR1 MNHEY and CDR2 SVGAGI. The CDR3 spells CASSRTSSPGELFF. For the CDR3, the DNA is TGTGCCAGCAGCCGGACTAGTTCACCCGGGGAGCTGTTTTTT.

The gene calls are TRBV19 and TRBJ1-2; maybe TRBD1 (5 bases). This CDR3 has 14 amino acids. V shed 3 bases and J shed 1 base, with 9 bases lying between them. The V gene's germline CDR1 is LNHDA and CDR2 SQIVND (reference sequence). DNA for the CDR3: TGTGCCAGTAGTATGGGGACTGATAACTATGGCTACACCTTC. This sequence encodes CASSMGTDNYGYTF.

The rearrangement links TRBV5-6 to TRBJ1-5; a weak D match, TRBD1 (5 bases). V gave up 3 bases and J gave up 0 bases, with 13 bases separating them. Germline V gene data show CDR1 as SGHDT and CDR2 as YYEEEE. This CDR3 spans 16 amino acids. The DNA for the CDR3 is TGTGCCAGCAGCTGGAGGGGCAAGTTTAGCAATCAGCCCCAGCATTTT. Translation: CASSWRGKFSNQPQHF.

The J gene is TRBJ1-4, the V gene TRBV27; maybe TRBD1 (6 bases). Germline CDR1 is MNHEY and CDR2 is SMNVEV (reference sequence). The V and J ends lost 1 base and 5 bases respectively, with 11 bases between them. The CDR3 is 15 residues long. CDR3 nucleotides: TGTGCCAGCAGTTTATTTTGGACAGAGAATGAAAAACTGTTTTTT. Encoded protein: CASSLFWTENEKLFF.

For the CDR3, the DNA is TGTGCCAGCAGCCCGGGGGAAAACACTGAAGCTTTCTTT. Translated: CASSPGENTEAFF. V usage is TRBV6-4 and J usage is TRBJ1-1; perhaps TRBD1 as D (5 bases). Trimming removed 6 bases at V and 2 bases at J, with 10 bases between. The germline gives CDR1 MRHNA, CDR2 SNTAGT. This CDR3 is built from 13 residues.

This chain connects TRBV7-8 to TRBJ1-5, with TRBD1 identical over 7 bases. Trimming took 4 bases from V and 3 from J; bases not matched to a gene: 12. CDR3 length: 17 residues. Germline V gene data show CDR1 as SGHVS and CDR2 as FQNEAQ. The CDR3 DNA reads as TGTGCCAGCAGCTCGGGACAGCTTAGGTGGGCCAATCAGCCCCAGCATTTT. This encodes CASSSGQLRWANQPQHF.

The chain recombines TRBV30 with TRBJ1-2; 8 bases are a match to TRBD1. There are 14 residues in the CDR3. V lost 7 bases to trimming and J lost 6 bases; unmatched junction nucleotides: 13. Germline loops: CDR1 GTSNPN, CDR2 SVGIG (reference sequence). For the CDR3, the DNA is TGTGCCTCGCACTACAGGGGGGATCGGAATGGCTACACCTTC. Translating gives CASHYRGDRNGYTF.

The chain has TRBV27 and TRBJ2-1; D might be TRBD2 (6 bases). CDR1 is MNHEY, CDR2 SMNVEV, per germline (reference sequence). V lost 6 bases to trimming and J lost 4 bases, with 16 bases between them. CDR3 length: 15 amino acids. The CDR3 sequence is CASRPVAGLYNEQFF. The CDR3 region has the DNA TGTGCCAGCAGACCCGTGGCGGGATTATACAATGAGCAGTTCTTC.

As to this clone: Other DNA sequences in this specimen translate into the identical CDR3. The rearrangement uses TRBV7-9 and TRBJ1-1; the match to TRBD1 covers 7 bases. Germline lookup yields CDR1 SEHNR and CDR2 FQNEAQ (reference sequence). The V gene end was trimmed by 5 bases and the J gene end by 5 bases; junction bases not matched to a gene: 8. The CDR3 contains 14 residues. In DNA, the CDR3 is TGTGCCAGCAGCCCGCAGGGGGGAGGAACTGAAGCTTTCTTT. Amino acids: CASSPQGGGTEAFF.

The chain couples TRBV5-1 to TRBJ1-1; 7 nucleotides match TRBD1. This CDR3 comprises 13 residues. Germline CDR1 and CDR2: SGHRS and YFSETQ. J lost 5 bases, V lost 3 bases, and 4 bases had no gene match. Here the CDR3 DNA reads TGCGCCAGCAGCTACAGGGGATCGACTGAAGCTTTCTTT. The encoded protein is CASSYRGSTEAFF.

The V gene is TRBV23-1, the J gene TRBJ2-1; 12 positions agree with TRBD2. TRBV23-1 is designated an ORF whose function remains uncertain. The CDR3 covers 21 residues. The trim removed 3 bases at V and 2 bases at J, leaving 17 bases unmatched. CDR3 residues: CASSHLPGLAGILMTYNEQFF. CDR3 DNA: TGCGCCAGCAGTCACCTACCGGGACTAGCGGGCATACTTATGACCTACAATGAGCAGTTCTTC.

The J gene is TRBJ1-2, the V gene TRBV7-2; the D gene is possibly TRBD1 (5 bases). The V gene lost 5 bases and the J gene lost 2 bases, with 12 bases spanning the gap. The CDR3 runs 14 residues. Germline assignment: CDR1 SGHTA and CDR2 FQGNSA. CDR3 sequence: CASSPGGVNYGYTF. CDR3 DNA: TGTGCCAGCAGCCCCGGAGGGGTGAACTATGGCTACACCTTC. The variable domain in full, completed from reference TRBV7-2 and TRBJ1-2, reads GAGVSQSPSNKVTEKGKDVELRCDPISGHTALYWYRQSLGQGLEFLIYFQGNSAPDKSGLPSDRFSAERTGGSVSTLTIQRTQQEDSAVYLCASSPGGVNYGYTFGSGTRLTVV.